The following is a T cell receptor (beta chain) sequence with its context. There is no known antigen for this receptor. No much larger clone is present one base from it, and per-base qualities are unavailable. The data originate from a study of a mutant IDH1 vaccine in newly diagnosed glioma (dated by TCRdb to the early 2020s). For the study in its entirety: Vaccination began 4-6 weeks after radiotherapy alone, or alongside temozolomide cycles in the chemotherapy-containing groups. For exploratory analyses, about two dozen treated patients had longitudinal TCRB deep sequencing done wherever samples were available. Before enrollment, most patients had been given radiochemotherapy with temozolomide as standard therapy, while the rest had received either radiotherapy alone or temozolomide alone. The week-35 safety follow-up was designated visit V12, and the week-47 end of study was designated visit V13. Of the 32 patients who were treated, about 62% were male and about 40% were female, and the mean age was around 40 years. Six visits were used for peripheral blood collection: V03 (baseline), V05, V07, V10, V12 and V13.

Per the publication, the time point label means: week 35, safety follow-up. Every vaccine dose consisted of 300 ug of a 20-mer mutant IDH1 peptide in Montanide, administered subcutaneously together with topical imiquimod. Patients received eight vaccinations in weeks 1, 3, 5, 7, 11, 15, 19 and 23, corresponding to visits V03 through V10. Newly diagnosed WHO grade 3 or 4 IDH1-mutant astrocytomas showing loss of nuclear ATRX were present in the donors. The samples were drawn from NOA16, a multicentre, single-arm, open-label phase I trial in Germany that tested a mutant IDH1 peptide vaccine in humans for the first time. Genomic DNA for TCRB sequencing was extracted from EDTA blood using the DNeasy Blood and Tissue Kit. CDR1 and CDR2 are read off the germline V gene (reference sequence) as GTSNPN and SVGIG. The cysteine opens and the phenylalanine closes a CDR3 of 14 amino acids. The CDR3 DNA has 42 bases and is translated from base 1. A distance of 11 bases separates the germline ends of V and J, which lose 1 base and 5 bases respectively.

The protocol used for the library was the immunoSEQ multiplex PCR assay. The hsTCRB Kit was used according to the manufacturer's protocol to amplify rearranged TCR beta chain sequences. Sequencing of TCRB libraries was carried out on an Illumina MiSeq. As for how the authors treated the data: Demultiplexing, trimming and gene mapping were performed with the kit vendor's proprietary platform. In TCRdb, the immuneACCESS table is reduced to in-frame sequences with V and J assigned. These tables do not hold every clone; where another copy was compared, an unresolved V gene accounts for under half, and the others remain unexplained. The V and J calls and clone size come from that table; D and trimming were worked out from the DNA. This sample is represented by roughly 38,000 clones; roughly nine tenths of them were singletons. Together, the top ten hold about 1.5% of the sample. Points the paper makes about the study in general: Pseudoprogression appeared unrelated to alterations in the top peripheral T cell clonotypes detected by TCRB sequencing. The authors noted that analyses of patient blood samples could not be reproduced because of sample limitations. Availability determined which PBMC samples were chosen for TCRB deep sequencing. Vaccine-induced immune responses across multiple MHC alleles were detected in about 93% of patients.

The V and J genes are TRBV30 and TRBJ2-2; 5 matching bases give a weak D call of TRBD1. This clonotype was obtained from a middle-aged man with glioma. Specimen: PBMCs, collected from a glioma patient whose treatment included an IDH1 peptide vaccine. The CDR3 region has the sequence CAWSDGQDTGELFF. The nucleotide sequence is given as TGTGCCTGGAGTGACGGACAAGATACCGGGGAGCTGTTTTTT.